The rows below give T cell receptor beta chains drawn from one sample of a study of immune heterogeneity within non-small cell lung tumors. TCRdb processed the multiplex PCR reads anew with MiXCR; each CDR3 protein has one entry. The sample contains approximately 9,700 distinct CDR3 sequences, more than 25% of which appear only once. Sequenced sample: lung tumor tissue. The receptors originated from a woman aged 45-60 years with non-small cell lung cancer. Both conserved end residues are part of each CDR3. A D gene is named only where the DNA matches it firmly. Clone size is not always given. Where it is, it says once, few, many or a class for expanded clones.

V gene: TRBV12-3/TRBV12-4; CDR3 length: 18; J gene: TRBJ2-5; clone size: medium-sized; D gene: TRBD2; CDR3 DNA: TGTGCCAGCAGTTTACGGCTAGCGGGAGGGCCACGACAAGAGACCCAGTACTTC; CDR3 protein: CASSLRLAGGPRQETQYF
V gene: TRBV15; CDR3 length: 16; J gene: TRBJ2-7; clone size: medium-sized; D gene: TRBD1; CDR3 DNA: TGTGCCACCAGCAGGTCCGGCAGGACAGGCTCCTACGAGCAGTACTTC; CDR3 protein: CATSRSGRTGSYEQYF
V gene: TRBV6-1; CDR3 length: 15; J gene: TRBJ2-7; clone size: many; D gene: TRBD1; CDR3 DNA: TGTGCCAGCAGCCCCGGGACAGGGGCGTCCTACGAGCAGTACTTC; CDR3 protein: CASSPGTGASYEQYF
V gene: TRBV18; CDR3 length: 14; J gene: TRBJ2-7; clone size: large; D gene: NA; CDR3 DNA: TGTGCCAGCTCACCAGGGGACCCATCCTACGAGCAGTACTTC; CDR3 protein: CASSPGDPSYEQYF
V gene: TRBV20-1; CDR3 length: 15; J gene: TRBJ1-2; clone size: many; D gene: TRBD1; CDR3 DNA: TGCAGTGCTCTTGCCAGGGGGCTTACCTTGGGTGGCTACACCTTC; CDR3 protein: CSALARGLTLGGYTF
V gene: TRBV3-1; CDR3 length: 15; J gene: TRBJ2-5; clone size: NA; D gene: TRBD2; CDR3 DNA: TGTGCCAGCAGCGCGCGGGGGGGCTTGCGGGAGACCCAGTACTTC; CDR3 protein: CASSARGGLRETQYF
V gene: TRBV27; CDR3 length: 14; J gene: TRBJ2-3; clone size: many; D gene: NA; CDR3 DNA: TGTGCCAGCAGTTTAGTACAGACCACAGATACGCAGTATTTT; CDR3 protein: CASSLVQTTDTQYF
V gene: TRBV5-6; CDR3 length: 14; J gene: TRBJ2-7; clone size: few; D gene: NA; CDR3 DNA: TGTGCCAGCAGCTCTATAGCGGAGGCCTACGAGCATTACTTC; CDR3 protein: CASSSIAEAYEHYF
V gene: TRBV6-1; CDR3 length: 14; J gene: TRBJ1-6; clone size: NA; D gene: NA; CDR3 DNA: TGTGCCAGCAGCTCGGGGCCCTATAATTCACTCCTCCACTTT; CDR3 protein: CASSSGPYNSLLHF
V gene: TRBV11-2; CDR3 length: 14; J gene: TRBJ1-2; clone size: many; D gene: TRBD1; CDR3 DNA: TGTGCCAGCAGCCCGGGACAGCTTAACTATGGCTACACCTTC; CDR3 protein: CASSPGQLNYGYTF
V gene: TRBV2; CDR3 length: 14; J gene: TRBJ2-7; clone size: NA; D gene: NA; CDR3 DNA: TGTGCCAGCAGCTTAGTTCCTCGGCAGACCGAGCAGTACTTC; CDR3 protein: CASSLVPRQTEQYF
V gene: TRBV7-9; CDR3 length: 13; J gene: TRBJ2-3; clone size: once; D gene: NA; CDR3 DNA: TGTGCCAGCAGCTTAGGATTTGTAGATACGCAGTATTTT; CDR3 protein: CASSLGFVDTQYF
V gene: TRBV20-1; CDR3 length: 12; J gene: TRBJ1-1; clone size: medium-sized; D gene: NA; CDR3 DNA: TGCAGTGCCGGACGGAAGGACACTGAAGCTTTCTTT; CDR3 protein: CSAGRKDTEAFF
V gene: TRBV29-1; CDR3 length: 14; J gene: TRBJ2-1; clone size: NA; D gene: NA; CDR3 DNA: TGCAGCGTTGAAGGATGGAGCTCCTACAATGAGCAGTTCTTC; CDR3 protein: CSVEGWSSYNEQFF
V gene: TRBV20-1; CDR3 length: 12; J gene: TRBJ2-3; clone size: many; D gene: NA; CDR3 DNA: TGCAGTGCTAGTCGCAGGGCAGATACGCAGTATTTT; CDR3 protein: CSASRRADTQYF
V gene: TRBV28; CDR3 length: 14; J gene: TRBJ1-1; clone size: many; D gene: TRBD1; CDR3 DNA: TGTGCCAGCAGTTTGGGGACAGTGAACACTGAAGCTTTCTTT; CDR3 protein: CASSLGTVNTEAFF
V gene: TRBV28; CDR3 length: 14; J gene: TRBJ2-5; clone size: NA; D gene: NA; CDR3 DNA: TGTGCCAGCACCCCGACAGAATTCCAAGAGAACCAGTACTTC; CDR3 protein: CASTPTEFQENQYF
V gene: TRBV28; CDR3 length: 14; J gene: TRBJ1-1; clone size: NA; D gene: NA; CDR3 DNA: TGTGCCAGCAGCCGGGGGGGGGGGGGCACTGAAGCTTTCTTT; CDR3 protein: CASSRGGGGTEAFF
V gene: TRBV19; CDR3 length: 13; J gene: TRBJ1-1; clone size: many; D gene: NA; CDR3 DNA: TGTGCCAGTAGTATAGCTGACAGATATGAAGCTTTCTTT; CDR3 protein: CASSIADRYEAFF
V gene: TRBV10-3; CDR3 length: 13; J gene: TRBJ2-1; clone size: NA; D gene: TRBD1; CDR3 DNA: TGTGCCATTGGGACAGGGAGAGGGAATGAGCAGTTCTTC; CDR3 protein: CAIGTGRGNEQFF
V gene: TRBV12-3/TRBV12-4; CDR3 length: 14; J gene: TRBJ2-2; clone size: medium-sized; D gene: NA; CDR3 DNA: TGTGCCAGCAATAACGGCGGGGTGGGCGGGGAGCTGTTTTTT; CDR3 protein: CASNNGGVGGELFF
V gene: TRBV20-1; CDR3 length: 13; J gene: TRBJ2-7; clone size: medium-sized; D gene: NA; CDR3 DNA: TGCAGTGCTAGAGATCCACAGACCTACGAGCAGTACTTC; CDR3 protein: CSARDPQTYEQYF
V gene: TRBV7-2; CDR3 length: 16; J gene: TRBJ2-5; clone size: NA; D gene: NA; CDR3 DNA: TGTGCCAGCAGCTTAAGGGGGGGCGAGAGTCAGGGGACCCAGTACTTC; CDR3 protein: CASSLRGGESQGTQYF
V gene: TRBV5-1; CDR3 length: 16; J gene: TRBJ2-7; clone size: NA; D gene: TRBD2; CDR3 DNA: TGCGCCAGCAGCAGGGGGACTAGCGGGGGGTTAAGCGACCAGTACTTC; CDR3 protein: CASSRGTSGGLSDQYF
V gene: TRBV4-1; CDR3 length: 12; J gene: TRBJ1-2; clone size: medium-sized; D gene: NA; CDR3 DNA: TGCGCCAGCAGCCAACAGGGAAGCGGCTACACCTTC; CDR3 protein: CASSQQGSGYTF
V gene: TRBV6-1; CDR3 length: 15; J gene: TRBJ1-5; clone size: medium-sized; D gene: NA; CDR3 DNA: TGTGCCAGCAGTGAAGGGACACTAAGCAATCAGCCCCAGCATTTT; CDR3 protein: CASSEGTLSNQPQHF
V gene: TRBV7-9; CDR3 length: 13; J gene: TRBJ2-3; clone size: NA; D gene: NA; CDR3 DNA: TGTGCCAGCAGTCGACAACTCACAGATACGCAGTATTTT; CDR3 protein: CASSRQLTDTQYF